This paragraph covers one T cell receptor (beta chain) sequence. What it binds is not known. On sorted subsets, replicate PCRs used 150 to 250 ng DNA, or about 30,000 T cell genomes. Sequencing used immunoSEQ multiplex PCR; TCRdb keeps in-frame clones, though not all of them. The sample carries 700,000 or so clones, roughly 78% recorded once. This CDR3 is built from 15 residues. Germline values: CDR1 SGHAT, CDR2 FQNNGV. Trimming shortened V by 4 bases and J by 4 bases, and 16 bases separated the two germline ends. The data originate from a study of shared clonotypes between healthy human individuals. Findings and caveats of the study: Non-shared clonotypes were found to have lower generation probabilities than the clonotypes that were shared by all four of the sorted-subset donors. As a rule, naive subsets had a larger estimated richness than memory subsets. Clonotypes that were shared across a handful of donors made up about 5.1% of naive CD4 clonotypes.

Sample: memory CD4+ T cells sorted from blood. Subset denoted: CD45RA-negative fraction. The TCR was taken from a woman aged 25 to 39 in good health. V is TRBV11-2 and J is TRBJ1-2; D is ambiguous. The CDR3 DNA follows: TGTGCCAGCAGCTCCTCCAGGTCCCGTGGCTATGGCTACACCTTC. It yields the protein CASSSSRSRGYGYTF.